These 29 T cell receptor beta chains originate from one sample sequenced in a study of response to subunit inactivated influenza vaccine. Each CDR3 protein is one row after TCRdb ran MiXCR on the RT-PCR reads. The data show over 650,000 distinct CDR3 sequences, under 20% seen once. The specimen comprised PBMCs from blood, sampled 5 to 6 days after vaccination. The receptors were gathered from a man aged 45-65 years who received an inactivated influenza vaccine.

This clonotype was counted at least ten times. The V call is TRBV20-1, the J call TRBJ2-5; the match to TRBD1 covers 7 bases. The CDR3 extends over 14 amino acids. CDR1 DFQATT and CDR2 SNEGSKA come from the germline V gene (reference sequence). J was trimmed by 1 base and V by 6 bases; bases with no gene match: 8. This chain's CDR3 is CSAETGTVQETQYF. The CDR3 nucleotides read TGCAGTGCCGAAACTGGGACAGTCCAAGAGACCCAGTACTTC.

This clonotype was observed at least ten times. One junction end does not reproduce the germline sequence, and a read error may be involved. The rearrangement joins TRBV6-1 to TRBJ2-7; weak D call: TRBD2 (5 bases). Looked up from germline, CDR1 is MNHNS and CDR2 is SASEGT. The length of the CDR3 is 13 residues. CDR3 sequence reads: CASSQGSAYEQYF. DNA of the CDR3: TGCGCCAGCAGCCAAGGGAGTGCCTACGAGCAGTACTTC.

V is TRBV6-5 and J is TRBJ2-3, with 7 bases lining up with TRBD2. Germline V gene lookup returns CDR1 MNHEY and CDR2 SVGAGI. V lost 2 bases, J lost 4 bases, and 15 bases stayed unmatched. This CDR3 has 18 residues. In nucleotides, the CDR3 is TGTGCCAGCAGTTACCGCCTAGCGAGCGGGGCTTGGGCAGATACGCAGTATTTT. It codes for CASSYRLASGAWADTQYF.

The rearrangement links TRBV7-9 to TRBJ2-7; D possibly corresponds to TRBD1 (5 bases). The CDR3 loop spans 15 amino acids. V was trimmed by 6 bases and J by 5 bases, leaving 20 bases between them. Looked up from germline, CDR1 is SEHNR and CDR2 is FQNEAQ (reference sequence). The chain's CDR3 is CASRSGSAGLHEQYF. The CDR3 DNA follows: TGTGCCAGCAGATCTGGCTCGGCAGGGCTCCACGAGCAGTACTTC.

This clonotype was observed a handful of times. The chain recombines TRBV20-1 with TRBJ2-7; TRBD1 aligns across 10 bases. The CDR3 covers 16 residues. Germline CDR1 DFQATT, CDR2 SNEGSKA (reference sequence). V was clipped by 0 bases and J by 4 bases; unmatched bases: 9. CDR3 in DNA: TGCAGTGCTAGAGAGACAGGGGGCGCGTTAAAATACGAGCAGTACTTC. It translates to CSARETGGALKYEQYF.

Many counts were recorded for this clonotype. The rearrangement uses TRBV12-3 or TRBV12-4 and TRBJ1-1, with D maybe TRBD1 (5 bases). CDR3 length: 14 residues. V lost 7 bases, J lost 1 base, and 13 bases lay in between. The CDR3 DNA reads TGTGCCAGCACTCCAGGGAATCAGAACACTGAAGCTTTCTTT. Amino acid sequence: CASTPGNQNTEAFF.

The gene calls are TRBV20-1 and TRBJ1-2, with 8 positions matching TRBD1. V was pared by 2 bases and J by 4 bases, with 3 bases of the junction left unmatched. The CDR3 contains 13 residues. Germline CDR1 reads DFQATT; CDR2 reads SNEGSKA (reference sequence). CDR3 DNA sequence: TGCAGTGCTAGAACAGGGGGAGGCTATGGCTACACCTTC. Protein product: CSARTGGGYGYTF.

This sequence joins TRBV20-1 and TRBJ2-7; no clear D gene. The CDR3 length is 12 residues. V lost 1 base and J lost 7, with 11 bases in between. Germline-derived CDR1 and CDR2 are DFQATT and SNEGSKA (reference sequence). CDR3: CSARVRRTEQYF. The CDR3 region has the DNA TGCAGTGCTAGAGTTAGGCGGACGGAGCAGTACTTC.

This clonotype was observed a handful of times. The chain links TRBV20-1 to TRBJ2-7; the D is unclear. CDR3 length: 16 residues. Germline loops: CDR1 DFQATT, CDR2 SNEGSKA (reference sequence). V was pared by 5 bases and J by 1 base, with 21 bases between. The CDR3 nucleotides read TGCAGTGCTTCTTTTTCTTCCGCGTGGAGATCCTACGAGCAGTACTTC. Its protein product is CSASFSSAWRSYEQYF.

This clonotype was detected a few times. The V gene is TRBV9, the J gene TRBJ2-2; 11 bases line up with TRBD2. The CDR3 extends over 16 amino acids. Germline CDR1 reads SGDLS; CDR2 reads YYNGEE. Germline trimming cut 0 bases from V and 6 bases from J; bases unmatched to any gene: 4. The CDR3 DNA reads as TGTGCCAGCAGCGTAGTTAGCGGGAGGGTGCCCGGGGAGCTGTTTTTT. Amino acids: CASSVVSGRVPGELFF.

This CDR3 is CASSLVVVTGELFF. The CDR3 DNA follows: TGTGCCAGCAGCTTAGTTGTGGTCACCGGGGAGCTGTTTTTT. V usage is TRBV11-2 and J usage is TRBJ2-2; D is unresolved. This CDR3 region has 14 residues. Germline CDR1 SGHAT, CDR2 FQNNGV. V lost 1 base, J lost 4 bases, and 7 bases lay in between.

This clonotype was found a few times. The chain carries TRBV5-1 and TRBJ2-2; 7 bases match TRBD1. V lost 0 bases to trimming and J lost 1 base; unmatched junction nucleotides: 3. Germline CDR1 SGHRS, CDR2 YFSETQ. This CDR3 region has 16 residues. CDR3 in amino acids: CASSLATGRNTGELFF. The CDR3 DNA reads TGCGCCAGCAGCTTGGCGACAGGGAGGAACACCGGGGAGCTGTTTTTT.

A few counts support this clonotype. V is TRBV12-3 or TRBV12-4 and J is TRBJ1-1; no definite D call. V shed 0 bases and J shed 6 bases, with 11 bases lying between them. The CDR3 extends over 14 amino acids. The CDR3 coding sequence is TGTGCCAGCAGTTTAGCGACGGGGTTGGCTGAAGCTTTCTTT. This encodes CASSLATGLAEAFF.

This clonotype was detected a few times. This chain joins TRBV30 and TRBJ2-7; 8 bases match TRBD1. The CDR3 spans 14 residues. V lost 3 bases to trimming and J lost 3 bases; unmatched junction nucleotides: 7. Germline-derived CDR1 and CDR2 are GTSNPN and SVGIG (reference sequence). CDR3: CAWSLYTGGYEQYF. CDR3 coding DNA: TGTGCCTGGAGCCTATACACAGGGGGCTACGAGCAGTACTTC.

This chain uses TRBV7-2 with TRBJ2-1; perhaps TRBD2 as D (5 bases). Germline V CDR1 and CDR2: SGHTA, FQGNSA. The CDR3 length is 13 residues. V was shortened by 4 bases and J by 6 bases, with 10 bases between the two germline ends. CDR3 in DNA: TGTGCCAGCAGCTACGGACTCATCAATGAGCAGTTCTTC. Amino acids: CASSYGLINEQFF. The whole variable domain, filled in from reference TRBV7-2 and TRBJ2-1, reads GAGVSQSPSNKVTEKGKDVELRCDPISGHTALYWYRQSLGQGLEFLIYFQGNSAPDKSGLPSDRFSAERTGGSVSTLTIQRTQQEDSAVYLCASSYGLINEQFFGPGTRLTVL.

The chain recombines TRBV3-1 with TRBJ2-1; 14 bases map to TRBD2. The germline gives CDR1 LGHDT, CDR2 YNNKEL (reference sequence). This CDR3 contains 16 residues. The ends lost 5 bases at V and 4 bases at J; junction bases unmatched: 4. The CDR3 sequence: CASSARLAGGYNEQFF. The CDR3 region has the DNA TGTGCCAGCAGCGCCCGACTAGCGGGAGGGTACAATGAGCAGTTCTTC.

The V call is TRBV2, the J call TRBJ2-2, with a possible D match to TRBD2 (6 bases). CDR3 size: 15 residues. Trimming left V 2 bases short and J 4 bases short, with 11 bases between. The V gene's germline CDR1 is SNHLY and CDR2 FYNNEI. This CDR3 is CASSELAGFTGELFF. Written as DNA, the CDR3 is TGTGCCAGCAGTGAACTGGCGGGGTTCACCGGGGAGCTGTTTTTT.

This chain links TRBV4-3 with TRBJ2-7; a weak D match, TRBD2 (6 bases). The CDR3 is 17 amino acids. The V end was cut by 1 base, the J end by 2 bases, with 18 bases between. Germline lookup yields CDR1 LGHNA and CDR2 YSLEER. Here the CDR3 reads CASSQGGWLAPTYEQYF. Here the CDR3 DNA reads TGCGCCAGCAGCCAAGGTGGTTGGCTAGCGCCAACCTACGAGCAGTACTTC.

The genes are TRBV7-6 and TRBJ1-1, with D unresolved. The V end was cut by 5 bases, the J end by 0 bases, with 10 bases between. This CDR3 is built from 14 residues. From germline, CDR1 is SGHVS and CDR2 FNYEAQ. The CDR3 DNA reads TGTGCCAGCAGCCCACAAACACTGAACACTGAAGCTTTCTTT. Amino acids: CASSPQTLNTEAFF.

The chain combines TRBV4-2 with TRBJ2-5, with TRBD1 matching over 10 bases. Per germline, CDR1 LGHNA and CDR2 YNFKEQ. Trimming at V came to 0 bases and at J to 5 bases, leaving 3 bases not matched to a gene. This CDR3 is 15 amino acids long. CDR3 amino acids: CASSQETGGIETQYF. The DNA for the CDR3 is TGTGCCAGCAGCCAAGAGACAGGGGGCATTGAGACCCAGTACTTC.

This chain uses TRBV25-1 with TRBJ2-5; TRBD1 matches at 9 bases. Germline values: CDR1 MGHDK, CDR2 SYGVNS. V shed 6 bases and J 5 bases; nucleotides not matched to a gene: 10. The CDR3 is made up of 15 amino acids. The CDR3 bases are TGTGCCAGCAGAGAACAGGGGGCGTTCCATGAGACCCAGTACTTC. As protein: CASREQGAFHETQYF.

Only a few counts were recorded for this clonotype. This sequence joins TRBV20-1 and TRBJ2-2; D might be TRBD1 (6 bases). CDR1 and CDR2 from the germline V gene are DFQATT and SNEGSKA (reference sequence). Trimming pared 0 bases from V and 1 base from J, leaving 12 bases between. The CDR3 length is 16 residues. The CDR3 coding sequence is TGCAGTGCTAGAGATTTGGTACAGGGGAACACCGGGGAGCTGTTTTTT. It yields the protein CSARDLVQGNTGELFF.

This clonotype came up a few times. The chain combines TRBV29-1 with TRBJ2-3; TRBD1 agrees at 7 bases. The CDR3 loop spans 15 amino acids. V dropped 3 bases and J dropped 2; count of bases not matched to a gene: 8. Germline values: CDR1 SQVTM, CDR2 ANQGSEA. CDR3 amino acids: CSVDPDRPNTDTQYF. CDR3 nucleotide sequence: TGCAGCGTTGACCCGGACAGGCCCAACACAGATACGCAGTATTTT.

This chain joins TRBV2 and TRBJ1-4, with 7 bases identical to TRBD1. CDR3 length: 14 residues. Germline V gene data show CDR1 as SNHLY and CDR2 as FYNNEI. Germline trimming cut 6 bases from V and 6 bases from J; bases unmatched to any gene: 7. CDR3 loop: CASRRDSLDEKLFF. DNA for the CDR3: TGTGCCAGCAGACGGGACAGCCTCGATGAAAAACTGTTTTTT.

This clonotype showed up just a few times. The V call is TRBV5-1, the J call TRBJ2-2; the D gene is possibly TRBD2 (6 bases). CDR3 length: 14 amino acids. Per germline, CDR1 SGHRS and CDR2 YFSETQ. Deletions cut 4 bases from V and 5 bases from J, with 12 bases between. The DNA of the CDR3 is TGCGCCAGCAGCCTCGGGACTGGAACCGGGGAGCTGTTTTTT. This encodes CASSLGTGTGELFF.

The chain combines TRBV2 with TRBJ2-1; the D gene could be TRBD1 or TRBD2 (6 bases each). The CDR3 length is 14 residues. V was shortened by 4 bases and J by 5 bases, with 12 bases between the two germline ends. Per germline, CDR1 SNHLY and CDR2 FYNNEI. The CDR3 region has the DNA TGTGCCAGCAGTGTGGGGGGCCCCCACAATGAGCAGTTCTTC. The encoded protein is CASSVGGPHNEQFF.

This clonotype was counted at least ten times. As DNA, the CDR3 is TGCAGCGTTGAAATAACAGGGATCTACGAGCAGTACTTC. Protein: CSVEITGIYEQYF. The V gene is TRBV29-1, the J gene TRBJ2-7, with TRBD1 as a possible D gene (6 bases). CDR3 size: 13 residues. Germline V gene data show CDR1 as SQVTM and CDR2 as ANQGSEA. V was clipped by 2 bases and J by 3 bases, with 11 bases between them.

This clonotype has a handful of counts. The CDR3 reads CASSQARPTNEKLFF. The CDR3 nucleotides read TGCGCCAGCAGCCAAGCCAGGCCAACTAATGAAAAACTGTTTTTT. The chain has TRBV4-3 and TRBJ1-4; the D is unclear. The CDR3 runs to 15 residues. Germline CDR1 and CDR2: LGHNA and YSLEER. The V and J ends lost 1 base and 0 bases respectively, with 6 bases between them.

This clonotype came up many times. The chain is built from TRBV6-2 or TRBV6-3 and TRBJ2-3; tentative D call: TRBD2 (6 bases). The CDR3 spans 13 residues. V lost 5 bases and J lost 8, with 14 bases in between. Looked up from germline, CDR1 is MNHEY and CDR2 is SVGEGT. For the CDR3, the DNA is TGTGCCAGCAGTGCTGGACTAACGGGTACGCAGTATTTT. The encoded protein is CASSAGLTGTQYF.